A selection of T cell receptor beta chains follows, all from one sample in a study of T-cell reconstitution after alpha-beta-depleted transplantation in children. MiXCR was run by TCRdb on the PCR reads, yielding one entry per CDR3 protein. The sample lists 200,000 to 250,000 distinct CDR3 sequences; approximately 10% were seen once. The sequences come from PBMCs, collected before TCRalphabeta/CD19-depleted stem cell transplant. These TCRs come from a child under three years old with acute myeloid leukemia, due to receive a stem cell transplant. Each CDR3 is given with its conserved first and last residue. A D gene is named only where the DNA matches it firmly. Size is omitted from some rows. Given values are once, few, many or a class for expanded clones.

cdr3_aa,cdr3_nt,j_call,clone_size,d_call,v_call,cdr3_length
CASRSSGSETQYF,TGTGCCAGCAGGTCGAGCGGGAGCGAGACCCAGTACTTC,TRBJ2-5,many,TRBD2,TRBV12-3/TRBV12-4,13
CASSHDRPFYEQYF,TGTGCCAGCAGCCACGATAGGCCGTTTTACGAGCAGTACTTC,TRBJ2-7,many,NA,TRBV7-2,14
CASSQTGALSHGELFF,TGCGCCAGCAGCCAAACCGGGGCCCTAAGTCACGGGGAGCTGTTTTTT,TRBJ2-2,many,NA,TRBV4-1,16
CASSFGQGETEAFF,TGTGCCAGCAGCTTCGGACAGGGTGAGACTGAAGCTTTCTTT,TRBJ1-1,many,TRBD1,TRBV5-4,14
CASSFGTGWNEQFF,TGTGCCAGCAGCTTCGGGACGGGCTGGAATGAGCAGTTCTTC,TRBJ2-1,medium-sized,NA,TRBV11-3,14
CASSFEGEKLFF,TGTGCCAGCAGTTTCGAAGGTGAAAAACTGTTTTTT,TRBJ1-4,many,NA,TRBV12-3/TRBV12-4,12
CASSSTGRSGQPQHF,TGTGCCAGCAGCTCGACAGGGAGAAGTGGACAGCCCCAGCATTTT,TRBJ1-5,many,TRBD1,TRBV7-2,15
CASSLLKGSNEQFF,TGTGCCAGCAGCTTGTTGAAGGGGAGCAATGAGCAGTTCTTC,TRBJ2-1,few,NA,TRBV5-4,14
CASSVIGLADNTGELFF,TGTGCCAGCAGCGTAATCGGACTAGCCGATAACACCGGGGAGCTGTTTTTT,TRBJ2-2,NA,TRBD2,TRBV9,17
CASSVAAGMYQETQYF,TGTGCCAGCAGCGTAGCAGCAGGGATGTACCAAGAGACCCAGTACTTC,TRBJ2-5,many,NA,TRBV9,16
CASTPSGMDNSPLHF,TGTGCCAGCACCCCAAGCGGCATGGATAATTCACCCCTCCACTTT,TRBJ1-6,NA,NA,TRBV28,15
CASSLAASGDNTGELFF,TGCGCCAGCAGCTTGGCCGCCAGCGGCGATAACACCGGGGAGCTGTTTTTT,TRBJ2-2,many,NA,TRBV5-1,17
CASSLIARGLSYNEQFF,TGCGCCAGCAGCTTGATAGCGAGGGGACTGTCCTACAATGAGCAGTTCTTC,TRBJ2-1,many,NA,TRBV5-1,17
CASSYNRGPYEQYF,TGTGCCAGCAGTTACAATCGGGGTCCCTACGAGCAGTACTTC,TRBJ2-7,few,NA,TRBV6-2/TRBV6-3,14
CSATTTSGSTDTQYF,TGCAGTGCTACCACTACTAGCGGGAGCACAGATACGCAGTATTTT,TRBJ2-3,many,TRBD2,TRBV20-1,15
CASTERDIQYF,TGTGCCAGCACCGAAAGGGACATTCAGTACTTC,TRBJ2-4,many,NA,TRBV2,11
CASSAPDRYTEAFF,TGTGCCAGCAGTGCCCCGGACAGGTACACTGAAGCTTTCTTT,TRBJ1-1,NA,TRBD1,TRBV27,14
CASSFGTGNQETQYF,TGTGCCAGCAGCTTTGGGACAGGCAACCAAGAGACCCAGTACTTC,TRBJ2-5,NA,TRBD1,TRBV5-5,15
CASTLTPQGLYYEQYF,TGTGCCAGCACCTTAACTCCGCAGGGACTTTACTACGAGCAGTACTTC,TRBJ2-7,few,NA,TRBV28,16
CASSLPRTSWNIQYF,TGTGCCAGCAGCTTACCCAGGACTAGTTGGAACATTCAGTACTTC,TRBJ2-4,many,TRBD2,TRBV7-9,15
CASNQQGSYTEAFF,TGTGCCAGCAATCAACAGGGGTCCTACACTGAAGCTTTCTTT,TRBJ1-1,many,TRBD1,TRBV12-3/TRBV12-4,14
CASSLVGPTGWHGYTF,TGTGCCAGCAGCTTAGTAGGCCCGACAGGGTGGCATGGCTACACCTTC,TRBJ1-2,many,TRBD1,TRBV7-2,16
CSGVRDPVFHEQYF,TGCAGCGGCGTTCGGGACCCAGTATTTCACGAGCAGTACTTC,TRBJ2-7,many,NA,TRBV29-1,14
CASSILGNEQFF,TGTGCCAGTAGTATCTTGGGGAATGAGCAGTTCTTC,TRBJ2-1,few,NA,TRBV19,12
CASSKQGAQNTIYF,TGTGCCAGCAGTAAACAGGGGGCGCAAAACACCATATATTTT,TRBJ1-3,many,TRBD1,TRBV12-3/TRBV12-4,14
CASSRTPDNYGYTF,TGTGCCAGCAGCCGGACCCCAGATAACTATGGCTACACCTTC,TRBJ1-2,many,NA,TRBV7-8,14
CSVESRGESNTGELFF,TGCAGCGTTGAATCTCGCGGGGAGTCGAACACCGGGGAGCTGTTTTTT,TRBJ2-2,many,NA,TRBV29-1,16
CASSEYTTSGTYNEQFF,TGTGCCAGCAGTGAATATACGACTAGCGGGACCTACAATGAGCAGTTCTTC,TRBJ2-1,many,TRBD2,TRBV25-1,17
CASSLGGSTPSPLHF,TGCGCCAGCAGCTTGGGCGGGTCCACACCCTCACCCCTCCACTTT,TRBJ1-6,many,NA,TRBV5-1,15
CASSTTTGSKGYTF,TGTGCCAGCAGTACGACTACAGGGAGTAAAGGCTACACCTTC,TRBJ1-2,many,NA,TRBV27,14
CASSWGILATTYNEQFF,TGCGCCAGCAGCTGGGGGATCCTAGCGACCACCTACAATGAGCAGTTCTTC,TRBJ2-1,many,NA,TRBV5-1,17
CASSYSGGGKNIQYF,TGTGCCAGCAGTTACTCAGGAGGGGGCAAAAACATTCAGTACTTC,TRBJ2-4,many,NA,TRBV6-5,15
CSVGLGIYEQYF,TGCAGCGTTGGACTAGGAATTTACGAGCAGTACTTC,TRBJ2-7,many,NA,TRBV29-1,12
CATRQGVHGELFF,TGTGCCACCCGACAGGGGGTCCACGGGGAGCTGTTTTTT,TRBJ2-2,many,TRBD1,TRBV24-1,13
CASSPRSRNNEQFF,TGTGCCAGCTCACCACGTTCGCGGAACAATGAGCAGTTCTTC,TRBJ2-1,many,NA,TRBV18,14
CASSRRDILQETQYF,TGTGCCAGCAGCCGTCGGGACATCCTTCAAGAGACCCAGTACTTC,TRBJ2-5,few,NA,TRBV5-4,15
CASSQEWGPTAPSTDTQYF,TGTGCCAGCAGCCAAGAATGGGGCCCGACAGCCCCTAGCACAGATACGCAGTATTTT,TRBJ2-3,many,NA,TRBV14,19
CASSPGQGGTQYF,TGCGCCAGCAGCCCCGGACAGGGAGGTACGCAGTATTTT,TRBJ2-3,NA,TRBD1,TRBV10-1,13
CASSPQDRGDTQYF,TGCGCCAGCAGCCCACAGGACAGGGGAGATACGCAGTATTTT,TRBJ2-3,NA,TRBD1,TRBV5-1,14
CSARARVAGGRYEQYF,TGCAGTGCTAGAGCCAGGGTAGCGGGAGGGAGGTACGAGCAGTACTTC,TRBJ2-7,many,TRBD2,TRBV20-1,16
CATQLSGGGGTGELFF,TGTGCCACACAGCTTTCAGGTGGGGGAGGCACCGGGGAGCTGTTTTTT,TRBJ2-2,few,NA,TRBV27,16
CASRDRGFGSNQPQHF,TGCGCCAGTCGGGACAGGGGGTTCGGGAGCAATCAGCCCCAGCATTTT,TRBJ1-5,many,TRBD1,TRBV10-2,16